The 7 T cell receptor beta chains in this list originate from one sample, sequenced in a study of blood T cell repertoires in COVID-19. Only in-frame clones appear in the TCRdb table, and some are missing; sequencing was by immunoSEQ multiplex PCR. The profile shows 330,000 or so clones, about 87% of them singletons. The source material was PBMCs or T cells enriched from blood (not recorded which). These receptors all come from a man aged 40-49 years in a cohort exposed to, infected with or recovered from COVID-19 (not recorded which).

The DNA of the CDR3 is TGTGCCAGCAGCCGGACAGGGGTGGGAGAGACCCAGTACTTC. As protein: CASSRTGVGETQYF. This rearrangement joins TRBV2 to TRBJ2-5, with TRBD1 identical over 9 bases. Trimming at V came to 6 bases and at J to 4 bases, leaving 6 bases not matched to a gene. The CDR3 is 14 residues long. CDR1 and CDR2 (germline): SNHLY, FYNNEI. The full variable domain, rest sourced from reference TRBV2 and TRBJ2-5, is EPEVTQTPSHQVTQMGQEVILRCVPISNHLYFYWYRQILGQKVEFLVSFYNNEISEKSEIFDDQFSVERPDGSNFTLKIRSTKLEDSAMYFCASSRTGVGETQYFGPGTRLLVL.

V gene TRBV19 combines with J gene TRBJ2-5, with 8 bases lining up with TRBD2. The CDR3 totals 15 residues. Trimming removed 7 bases from V and 5 bases from J; junction bases left unmatched: 12. Germline V gene sequence: CDR1 LNHDA, CDR2 SQIVND (reference sequence). CDR3 bases: TGTGCCAGTAAGGATATAACGGGGGGGCGGGAGACCCAGTACTTC. Translated: CASKDITGGRETQYF.

The chain has TRBV6-4 and TRBJ1-4; D perhaps matches TRBD1 (5 bases). The CDR3 consists of 14 residues. V shed 7 bases and J shed 6 bases, with 15 bases lying between them. The germline CDR1 and CDR2 sequences are MRHNA and SNTAGT. CDR3 sequence: CASTPPQGDEKLFF. DNA for the CDR3: TGTGCCAGCACTCCGCCCCAAGGGGATGAAAAACTGTTTTTT.

V is TRBV5-5 and J is TRBJ2-5, with 8 bases fitting TRBD1. In germline, CDR1 is SGHKS, CDR2 YYEKEE (reference sequence). Trimming at V came to 4 bases and at J to 4 bases, leaving 3 bases not matched to a gene. This CDR3 contains 13 residues. CDR3 protein: CASSARGRETQYF. CDR3 sequence (DNA): TGTGCCAGCAGCGCCAGGGGGCGAGAGACCCAGTACTTC.

The chain links TRBV7-9 to TRBJ2-2, with D maybe TRBD2 (6 bases). Trimming removed 5 bases at V and 7 bases at J, with 14 bases between. The length of the CDR3 is 14 residues. Looked up from germline, CDR1 is SEHNR and CDR2 is FQNEAQ (reference sequence). As DNA, the CDR3 is TGTGCCAGCAGCGTGAGCGGGTGGGACGGGGAGCTGTTTTTT. This translates into CASSVSGWDGELFF. Drawing the rest from reference TRBV7-9 and TRBJ2-2, the complete variable domain is DTGVSQNPRHKITKRGQNVTFRCDPISEHNRLYWYRQTLGQGPEFLTYFQNEAQLEKSRLLSDRFSAERPKGSFSTLEIQRTEQGDSAMYLCASSVSGWDGELFFGEGSRLTVL.

The chain uses TRBV30 and TRBJ2-3, with D perhaps matching TRBD2 (5 bases). The V and J ends lost 6 bases and 5 bases respectively, with 21 bases between them. Looked up from germline, CDR1 is GTSNPN and CDR2 is SVGIG (reference sequence). The CDR3 is 15 amino acids. CDR3 nucleotide sequence: TGTGCCTGCTCGGACTTGGGTTTGTTCGTAGATACGCAGTATTTT. Translation gives CACSDLGLFVDTQYF.

This chain connects TRBV2 to TRBJ1-5; possible D gene TRBD1, 6 bases. The CDR3 is 15 residues long. Germline loops: CDR1 SNHLY, CDR2 FYNNEI. Trimming shortened V by 2 bases and J by 6 bases, and 14 bases separated the two germline ends. Here the CDR3 DNA reads TGTGCCAGCAGTGAACAGTCAGGGGAGGGTCAGCCCCAGCATTTT. This codes for CASSEQSGEGQPQHF.